Presented here are 10 T cell receptor beta chains from one specimen sequenced in a study of radiotherapy plus CTLA-4 blockade in lung cancer. Produced via immunoSEQ multiplex PCR; TCRdb's table is partial and in-frame only. The sample holds about 80,000 clones, around 87% seen once. The specimen was peripheral blood, collected from a patient treated with radiotherapy plus ipilimumab. The receptors originated from a human donor with non-small cell lung cancer who had stable disease on radiotherapy plus ipilimumab.

The rearrangement uses TRBV5-1 and TRBJ1-1, with 8 bases identical to TRBD1. This CDR3 contains 17 residues. CDR1 SGHRS and CDR2 YFSETQ come from the germline V gene. V dropped 4 bases and J dropped 5; count of bases not matched to a gene: 16. The CDR3 reads CASSPRRQGTAGTEAFF. CDR3 sequence (DNA): TGCGCCAGCAGCCCGCGACGACAGGGGACGGCGGGGACTGAAGCTTTCTTT.

The chain recombines TRBV2 with TRBJ2-2; no clear D gene. This CDR3 spans 15 amino acids. Trimming cost V 4 bases and J 0 bases, with 9 bases left between them. Germline V gene lookup returns CDR1 SNHLY and CDR2 FYNNEI. The DNA of the CDR3 is TGTGCCAGCAGTGTGAGGACGACGAACACCGGGGAGCTGTTTTTT. Protein: CASSVRTTNTGELFF.

The chain joins TRBV11-3 to TRBJ2-7; a possible D gene is TRBD2 (7 bases). Germline V lookup: CDR1 SGHNT, CDR2 YENEEA. The CDR3 extends over 15 amino acids. Trimming removed 1 base at V and 3 bases at J, with 13 bases between. The CDR3 loop is CASSLGGGGLYEQYF. CDR3 bases: TGTGCCAGCAGCTTAGGGGGAGGGGGACTCTACGAGCAGTACTTC. The variable domain in full, completed from reference TRBV11-3 and TRBJ2-7, reads EAGVVQSPRYKIIEKKQPVAFWCNPISGHNTLYWYLQNLGQGPELLIRYENEEAVDDSQLPKDRFSAERLKGVDSTLKIQPAELGDSAVYLCASSLGGGGLYEQYFGPGTRLTVT.

CDR3: CASSPPRAGRTDTQYF. As DNA, the CDR3 is TGTGCCAGCTCACCACCTAGAGCGGGCCGCACAGATACGCAGTATTTT. The chain links TRBV18 to TRBJ2-3; TRBD2 is a possible D gene (6 bases). The V gene lost 0 bases and the J gene lost 1 base, with 11 bases spanning the gap. Germline CDR1 reads KGHSH; CDR2 reads LQKENI. The CDR3 is 16 residues long.

The gene calls are TRBV7-3 and TRBJ2-2; the D is unclear. V lost 5 bases and J lost 1, with 14 bases in between. This CDR3 region has 16 residues. In germline, CDR1 is SGHTA, CDR2 FQGTGA. CDR3 protein: CASSPRQARNTGELFF. In nucleotides, the CDR3 is TGTGCCAGCAGCCCCCGGCAAGCGAGGAACACCGGGGAGCTGTTTTTT.

The chain is built from TRBV7-9 and TRBJ2-1; no clear D gene. CDR3 length: 12 residues. V was shortened by 4 bases and J by 7 bases, with 8 bases between the two germline ends. CDR1 is SEHNR and CDR2 is FQNEAQ in the germline V gene (reference sequence). As DNA, the CDR3 is TGTGCCAGCAGCTCTAGACCTAATGAGCAGTTCTTC. Translated, it gives CASSSRPNEQFF.

The chain recombines TRBV27 with TRBJ1-5; 7 positions agree with TRBD1. V was pared by 4 bases and J by 7 bases, with 4 bases of the junction left unmatched. Germline loops: CDR1 MNHEY, CDR2 SMNVEV (reference sequence). The CDR3 loop spans 13 amino acids. The CDR3 is CASSSRQGQPQHF. As DNA, the CDR3 is TGTGCCAGCAGTTCAAGACAGGGACAGCCCCAGCATTTT.

This chain connects TRBV9 to TRBJ1-4; D uncertain. Trimming cost V 4 bases and J 0 bases, with 10 bases left between them. The CDR3 spans 15 residues. Germline CDR1 and CDR2: SGDLS and YYNGEE. The CDR3 sequence is CASSPTAATNEKLFF. CDR3 sequence (DNA): TGTGCCAGCAGCCCAACAGCCGCAACTAATGAAAAACTGTTTTTT.

In nucleotides, the CDR3 is TGTGCCAGCAGGTCCGGGACTAGCGGCGGGGAGCTGTTTTTT. Protein: CASRSGTSGGELFF. The chain has TRBV6-1 and TRBJ2-2; 11 bases line up with TRBD2. The CDR3 extends over 14 amino acids. Germline V gene data show CDR1 as MNHNS and CDR2 as SASEGT. The V segment lost 6 bases and the J segment 7 bases; nucleotides outside the gene matches: 4.

As to this clone: At one end the junction does not follow the germline gene, possibly because of a read error. The chain carries TRBV6-1 and TRBJ2-7; possibly TRBD2 for D (5 bases). The germline V gene encodes CDR1 MNHNS and CDR2 SASEGT. This CDR3 comprises 14 residues. CDR3 bases: TGTGCCAGCAGTGAAAATTGGACGGGGTACGGGCAGTACTTC. It codes for CASSENWTGYGQYF.